The 16 T cell receptor beta chains below all came from one sample that was sequenced in a study of chemoradiotherapy in HPV16-positive cancers. Profiled with immunoSEQ multiplex PCR; TCRdb holds only in-frame clones, not every one. There are more than 7,500 clones in the sample; roughly 75% occur only once, and 8% to 9.5% lies in the top ten. This sample was obtained from a patient who underwent chemoradiotherapy. The origin of the receptors is a human donor with HPV-associated anogenital cancer.

This clone was picked up a small number of times. The V gene is TRBV10-1, the J gene TRBJ1-3, with D possibly being TRBD1 (6 bases). The CDR3 runs to 13 residues. Germline-derived CDR1 and CDR2 are WNHNN and SYGVQD (reference sequence). Deletions cut 7 bases from V and 2 bases from J, with 9 bases between. CDR3 bases: TGCGCCAGCAAACAGGGAGCTGGAAACACCATATATTTT. The encoded protein is CASKQGAGNTIYF.

The chain joins TRBV6-1 to TRBJ2-1; 7 bases are a match to TRBD1. This CDR3 spans 14 amino acids. The V gene end was trimmed by 10 bases and the J gene end by 6 bases; junction bases not matched to a gene: 12. Germline V gene sequence: CDR1 MNHNS, CDR2 SASEGT. CDR3 region: CATDRVVVGNEQFF. Written as DNA, the CDR3 is TGTGCCACCGACAGGGTTGTAGTAGGCAATGAGCAGTTCTTC.

The rearrangement links TRBV4-2 to TRBJ2-1; no clear D gene. The CDR3 is 13 residues long. V dropped 0 bases and J dropped 7 bases, with 7 bases sitting between them. Germline CDR1 reads LGHNA; CDR2 reads YNFKEQ. CDR3 protein: CASSQEKVNEQFF. As DNA, the CDR3 is TGTGCCAGCAGCCAAGAGAAGGTTAATGAGCAGTTCTTC.

The gene calls are TRBV7-2 and TRBJ2-7; D unresolved. Germline assignment: CDR1 SGHTA and CDR2 FQGNSA. Trimming left V 5 bases short and J 4 bases short, with 6 bases between. The CDR3 contains 11 residues. DNA for the CDR3: TGTGCCAGCAGCGACCGATACGAGCAGTACTTC. It yields the protein CASSDRYEQYF.

The V and J genes are TRBV18 and TRBJ2-1, with 10 nucleotides matching TRBD1. V lost 6 bases to trimming and J lost 5 bases; unmatched junction nucleotides: 7. CDR1 is KGHSH and CDR2 is LQKENI in the germline V gene. The CDR3 length is 15 residues. The chain's CDR3 is CASSLRTGGNNEQFF. DNA for the CDR3: TGTGCCAGCTCCCTCCGGACAGGGGGTAACAATGAGCAGTTCTTC.

The rearrangement uses TRBV9 and TRBJ2-5, with 13 bases identical to TRBD2. The CDR3 length is 18 residues. Per germline, CDR1 SGDLS and CDR2 YYNGEE. V shed 4 bases, J shed 0 bases, and the junction held 9 bases outside the gene matches. In nucleotides, the CDR3 is TGTGCCAGCAGCCCAGGGACTAGCGGGGCCCCGTACCAAGAGACCCAGTACTTC. Translated, it gives CASSPGTSGAPYQETQYF.

The chain combines TRBV6-1 with TRBJ2-3, with TRBD2 matching 8 bases. The V segment lost 3 bases and the J segment 5 bases; nucleotides outside the gene matches: 7. CDR3 size: 15 residues. Germline CDR1 reads MNHNS; CDR2 reads SASEGT. CDR3 in DNA: TGTGCCAGCAGTGAGTCGGGGGGGTCGATAGATACGCAGTATTTT. Protein: CASSESGGSIDTQYF.

This chain joins TRBV7-2 and TRBJ1-5; tentative D call: TRBD1 (5 bases). The V gene's germline CDR1 is SGHTA and CDR2 FQGNSA. The CDR3 is made up of 14 amino acids. Trimming removed 9 bases from V and 4 bases from J, with 16 bases in between. CDR3 DNA: TGTGCCAGTGCCCTCCGCGGGGGAAATCAGCCCCAGCATTTT. This translates into CASALRGGNQPQHF.

This clone came up once. V usage is TRBV4-3 and J usage is TRBJ2-1, with D unclear. This CDR3 region has 14 residues. V was pared by 0 bases and J by 7 bases, with 10 bases between. Germline V lookup: CDR1 LGHNA, CDR2 YSLEER. This chain's CDR3 is CASSQDSSPNEQFF. In DNA, the CDR3 is TGCGCCAGCAGCCAAGATTCAAGCCCGAATGAGCAGTTCTTC.

The chain employs TRBV2 and TRBJ2-3; D unresolved. Trimming cost V 3 bases and J 2 bases, with 6 bases left between them. Germline CDR1 reads SNHLY; CDR2 reads FYNNEI. The CDR3 consists of 13 residues. CDR3 amino acids: CASSDSFTDTQYF. The CDR3 coding sequence is TGTGCCAGCAGTGACAGCTTCACAGATACGCAGTATTTT.

The chain employs TRBV4-1 and TRBJ1-1, with D unclear. Deletions cut 0 bases from V and 4 bases from J, with 15 bases between. There are 16 residues in the CDR3. Germline CDR1 reads MGHRA; CDR2 reads YSYEKL. This chain's CDR3 is CASSQELRGGVTEAFF. The CDR3 DNA sequence: TGCGCCAGCAGCCAAGAGCTTCGGGGAGGAGTCACTGAAGCTTTCTTT.

The chain couples TRBV13 to TRBJ2-5, with D unclear. The CDR3 loop spans 12 amino acids. Trimming cost V 0 bases and J 4 bases, with 3 bases left between them. Looked up from germline, CDR1 is PRHDT and CDR2 is FYEKMQ (reference sequence). As DNA, the CDR3 is TGTGCCAGCAGCTTAGGCCGAGAGACCCAGTACTTC. Residues: CASSLGRETQYF.

CDR3 residues: CASSWTTEYRNEQFF. The CDR3 region has the DNA TGCGCCAGCAGCTGGACAACCGAATACAGAAATGAGCAGTTCTTC. The chain joins TRBV5-1 to TRBJ2-1; perhaps TRBD1 as D (5 bases). Deletions cut 3 bases from V and 7 bases from J, with 17 bases between. The germline gives CDR1 SGHRS, CDR2 YFSETQ. The CDR3 has 15 amino acids.

CDR3 nucleotides: TGTGCCAGCAGCCCGGGAGGACAGCGCCCAGCCCACGAGCAGTACTTC. It specifies CASSPGGQRPAHEQYF. The V and J genes are TRBV11-3 and TRBJ2-7; a possible D gene is TRBD2 (7 bases). In germline, CDR1 is SGHNT, CDR2 YENEEA. The CDR3 is 16 amino acids. V was pared by 5 bases and J by 5 bases, with 22 bases between.

DNA for the CDR3: TGTGCCAGCAGCCTGACAGGACTGAACACTGAAGCTTTCTTT. Translating gives CASSLTGLNTEAFF. The gene calls are TRBV28 and TRBJ1-1; TRBD1 is a possible D gene (6 bases). From germline, CDR1 is MDHEN and CDR2 SYDVKM. V lost 6 bases to trimming and J lost 0 bases, with 11 bases between them. This CDR3 region has 14 residues.

This chain connects TRBV28 to TRBJ1-2; no clear D. The germline V and J ends were trimmed by 4 bases and 4 bases, with 19 bases remaining between them. The germline V gene encodes CDR1 MDHEN and CDR2 SYDVKM. The CDR3 covers 16 residues. CDR3 coding DNA: TGTGCCAGCAGTTCCCCTATCTCCGTGGAGGGCTATGGCTACACCTTC. This codes for CASSSPISVEGYGYTF.